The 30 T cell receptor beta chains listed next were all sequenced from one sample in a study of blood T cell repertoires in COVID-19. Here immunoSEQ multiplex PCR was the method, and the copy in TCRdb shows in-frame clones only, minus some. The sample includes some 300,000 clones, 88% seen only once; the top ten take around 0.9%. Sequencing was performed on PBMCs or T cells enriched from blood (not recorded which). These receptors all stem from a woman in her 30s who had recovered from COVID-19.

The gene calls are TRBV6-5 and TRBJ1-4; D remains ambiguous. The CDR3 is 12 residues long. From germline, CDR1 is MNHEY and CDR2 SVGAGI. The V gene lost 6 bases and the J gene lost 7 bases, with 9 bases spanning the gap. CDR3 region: CASRGVGEKLFF. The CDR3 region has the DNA TGTGCCAGCAGGGGAGTAGGTGAAAAACTGTTTTTT.

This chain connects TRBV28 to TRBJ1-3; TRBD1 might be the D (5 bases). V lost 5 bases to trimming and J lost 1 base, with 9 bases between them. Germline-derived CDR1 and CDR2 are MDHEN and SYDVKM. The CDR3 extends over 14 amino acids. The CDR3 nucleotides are TGTGCCAGCAGTCAGACAGTATCTGGAAACACCATATATTTT. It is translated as CASSQTVSGNTIYF.

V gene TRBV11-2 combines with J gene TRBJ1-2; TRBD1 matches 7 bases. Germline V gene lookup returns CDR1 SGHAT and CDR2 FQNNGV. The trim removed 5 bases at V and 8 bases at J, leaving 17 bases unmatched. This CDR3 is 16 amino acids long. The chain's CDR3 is CASSQRQGIIAGGYTF. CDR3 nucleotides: TGTGCCAGCAGCCAGAGACAGGGTATCATAGCGGGAGGCTACACCTTC. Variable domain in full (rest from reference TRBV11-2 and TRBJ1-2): EAGVAQSPRYKIIEKRQSVAFWCNPISGHATLYWYQQILGQGPKLLIQFQNNGVVDDSQLPKDRFSAERLKGVDSTLKIQPAKLEDSAVYLCASSQRQGIIAGGYTFGSGTRLTVV.

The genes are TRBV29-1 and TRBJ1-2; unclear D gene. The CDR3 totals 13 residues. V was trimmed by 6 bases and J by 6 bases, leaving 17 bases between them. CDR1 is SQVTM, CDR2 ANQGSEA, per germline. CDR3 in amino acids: CSVDSYRGDGYTF. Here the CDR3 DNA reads TGCAGCGTCGACTCGTATCGAGGAGATGGCTACACCTTC.

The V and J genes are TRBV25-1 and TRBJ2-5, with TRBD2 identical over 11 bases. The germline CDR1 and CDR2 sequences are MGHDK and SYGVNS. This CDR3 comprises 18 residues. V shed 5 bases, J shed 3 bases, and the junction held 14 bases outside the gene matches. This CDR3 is CASSPIDLAGGMKETQYF. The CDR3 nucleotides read TGTGCCAGCAGTCCCATTGACCTAGCGGGAGGTATGAAAGAGACCCAGTACTTC. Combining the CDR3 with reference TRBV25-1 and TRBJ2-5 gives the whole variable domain EADIYQTPRYLVIGTGKKITLECSQTMGHDKMYWYQQDPGMELHLIHYSYGVNSTEKGDLSSESTVSRIRTEHFPLTLESARPSHTSQYLCASSPIDLAGGMKETQYFGPGTRLLVL.

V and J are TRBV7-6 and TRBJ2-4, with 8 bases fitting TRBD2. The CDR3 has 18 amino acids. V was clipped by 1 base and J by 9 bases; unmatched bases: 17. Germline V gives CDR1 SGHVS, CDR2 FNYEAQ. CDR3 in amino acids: CASSLGDSGGVRGSIQYF. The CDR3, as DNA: TGTGCCAGCAGCTTAGGAGACTCGGGGGGGGTCCGGGGAAGCATTCAGTACTTC.

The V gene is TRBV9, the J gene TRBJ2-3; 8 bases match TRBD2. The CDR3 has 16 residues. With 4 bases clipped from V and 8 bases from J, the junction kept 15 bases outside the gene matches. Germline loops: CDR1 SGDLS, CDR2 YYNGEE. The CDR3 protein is CASSPAILAEQGTQYF. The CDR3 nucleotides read TGTGCCAGCAGCCCCGCTATACTAGCGGAGCAAGGTACGCAGTATTTT.

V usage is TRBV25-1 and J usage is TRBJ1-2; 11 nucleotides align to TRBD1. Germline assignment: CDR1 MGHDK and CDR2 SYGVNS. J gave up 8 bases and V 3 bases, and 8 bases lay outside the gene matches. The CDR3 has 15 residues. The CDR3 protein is CASSDPGQGVLGYTF. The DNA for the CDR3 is TGTGCCAGCAGTGACCCGGGACAGGGGGTTTTAGGCTACACCTTC.

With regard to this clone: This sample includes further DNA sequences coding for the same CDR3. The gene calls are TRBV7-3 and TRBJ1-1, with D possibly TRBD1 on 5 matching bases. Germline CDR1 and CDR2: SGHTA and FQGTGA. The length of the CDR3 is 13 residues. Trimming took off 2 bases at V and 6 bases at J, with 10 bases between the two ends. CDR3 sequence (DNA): TGTGCCAGCAGCTTACGGCAGGGTGCTGAAGCTTTCTTT. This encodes CASSLRQGAEAFF.

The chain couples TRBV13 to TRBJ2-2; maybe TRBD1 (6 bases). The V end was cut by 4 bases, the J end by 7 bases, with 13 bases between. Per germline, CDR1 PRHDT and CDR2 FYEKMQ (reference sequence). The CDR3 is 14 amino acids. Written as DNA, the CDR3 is TGTGCCAGCAGCTCTGACAGGCCCGGCGGGGAGCTGTTTTTT. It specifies CASSSDRPGGELFF.

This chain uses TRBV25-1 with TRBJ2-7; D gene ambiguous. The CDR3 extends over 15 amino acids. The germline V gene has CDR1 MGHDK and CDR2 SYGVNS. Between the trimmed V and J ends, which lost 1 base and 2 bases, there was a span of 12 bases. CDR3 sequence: CASSEFRDSTYEQYF. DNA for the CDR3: TGTGCCAGCAGTGAATTTAGAGACTCTACCTACGAGCAGTACTTC.

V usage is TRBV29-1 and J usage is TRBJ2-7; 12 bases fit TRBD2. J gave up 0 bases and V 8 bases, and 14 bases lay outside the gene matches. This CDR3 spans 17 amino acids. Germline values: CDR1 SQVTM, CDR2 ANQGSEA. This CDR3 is CSPMRPTSGSISYEQYF. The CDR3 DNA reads TGCAGCCCTATGAGGCCGACTAGCGGGAGCATCTCCTACGAGCAGTACTTC.

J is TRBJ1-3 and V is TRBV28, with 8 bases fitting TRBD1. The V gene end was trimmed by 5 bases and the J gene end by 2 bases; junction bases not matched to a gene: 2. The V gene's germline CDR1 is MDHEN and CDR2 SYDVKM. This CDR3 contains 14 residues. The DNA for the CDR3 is TGTGCCAGCAGTGGGACAGGTACTGGAAACACCATATATTTT. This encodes CASSGTGTGNTIYF.

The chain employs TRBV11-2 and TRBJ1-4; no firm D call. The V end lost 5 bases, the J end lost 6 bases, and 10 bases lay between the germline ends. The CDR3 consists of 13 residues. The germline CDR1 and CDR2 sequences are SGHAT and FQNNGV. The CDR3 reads CASSHPSDEKLFF. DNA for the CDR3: TGTGCCAGCAGCCACCCATCGGATGAAAAACTGTTTTTT.

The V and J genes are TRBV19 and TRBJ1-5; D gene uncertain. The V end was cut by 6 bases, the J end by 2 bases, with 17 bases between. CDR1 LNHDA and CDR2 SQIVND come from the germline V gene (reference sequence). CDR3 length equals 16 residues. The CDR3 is CASSTWEGTGNQPQHF. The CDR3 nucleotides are TGTGCCAGTAGCACTTGGGAGGGAACGGGCAATCAGCCCCAGCATTTT.

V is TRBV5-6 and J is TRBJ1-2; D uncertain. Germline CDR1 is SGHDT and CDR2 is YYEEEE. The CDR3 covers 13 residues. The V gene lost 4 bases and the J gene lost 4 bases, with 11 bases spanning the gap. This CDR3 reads CASSLASGYGYTF. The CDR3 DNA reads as TGTGCCAGCAGCCTAGCCAGCGGCTATGGCTACACCTTC. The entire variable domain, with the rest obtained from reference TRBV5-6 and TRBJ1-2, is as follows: DAGVTQSPTHLIKTRGQQVTLRCSPKSGHDTVSWYQQALGQGPQFIFQYYEEEERQRGNFPDRFSGHQFPNYSSELNVNALLLGDSALYLCASSLASGYGYTFGSGTRLTVV.

The CDR3, as DNA: TGTGCCAGCAGCACTAGCGGGTCCTTCTTGGATACGCAGTATTTT. It yields the protein CASSTSGSFLDTQYF. V usage is TRBV11-3 and J usage is TRBJ2-3, with TRBD2 matching 9 bases. The CDR3 covers 15 residues. J gave up 6 bases and V 5 bases, and 9 bases lay outside the gene matches. Germline V gives CDR1 SGHNT, CDR2 YENEEA.

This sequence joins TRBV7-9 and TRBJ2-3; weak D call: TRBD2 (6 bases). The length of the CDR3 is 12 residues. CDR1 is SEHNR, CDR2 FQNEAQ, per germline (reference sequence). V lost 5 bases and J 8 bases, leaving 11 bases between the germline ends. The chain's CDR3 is CASSRLGGTQYF. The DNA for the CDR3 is TGTGCCAGCAGCCGCTTGGGGGGTACGCAGTATTTT.

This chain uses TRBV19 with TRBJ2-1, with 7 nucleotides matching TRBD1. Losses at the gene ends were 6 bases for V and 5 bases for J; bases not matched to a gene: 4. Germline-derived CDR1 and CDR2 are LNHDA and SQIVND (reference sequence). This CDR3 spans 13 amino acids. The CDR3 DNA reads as TGTGCCAGTAGCCGGGACAGTGACAATGAGCAGTTCTTC. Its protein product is CASSRDSDNEQFF.

CDR3 DNA sequence: TGCGCCAGCAGCTTGCTCTCGGGACAGGGGATCGGCTACACCTTC. It encodes CASSLLSGQGIGYTF. The V gene is TRBV5-1, the J gene TRBJ1-2; 10 nucleotides agree with TRBD1. Germline V CDR1 and CDR2: SGHRS, YFSETQ. V shed 1 base, J shed 8 bases, and the junction held 8 bases outside the gene matches. This CDR3 is 15 amino acids long.

The DNA of the CDR3 is TGTGCCAGCGGGTCCGGGACAAGTAACTATGGCTACACCTTC. It specifies CASGSGTSNYGYTF. The chain joins TRBV9 to TRBJ1-2, with a possible D match to TRBD1 (6 bases). Trimming removed 7 bases from V and 1 base from J, with 14 bases in between. The CDR3 sequence is 14 residues long. Germline CDR1 reads SGDLS; CDR2 reads YYNGEE.

The CDR3 region is CASSDSSGANVLTF. The DNA of the CDR3 is TGCGCCAGCAGTGATAGCTCTGGGGCCAACGTCCTGACTTTC. This rearrangement joins TRBV10-1 to TRBJ2-6; D is undetermined. Trimming pared 3 bases from V and 0 bases from J, leaving 3 bases between. The germline CDR1 and CDR2 sequences are WNHNN and SYGVQD (reference sequence). The CDR3 runs 14 residues.

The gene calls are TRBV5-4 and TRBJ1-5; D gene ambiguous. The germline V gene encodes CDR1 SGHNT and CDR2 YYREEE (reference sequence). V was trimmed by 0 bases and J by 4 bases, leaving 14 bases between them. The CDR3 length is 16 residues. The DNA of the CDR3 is TGTGCCAGCAGCTTGGGCGGGATGGGAGGAAATCAGCCCCAGCATTTT. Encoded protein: CASSLGGMGGNQPQHF. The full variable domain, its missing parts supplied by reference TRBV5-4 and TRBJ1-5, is ETGVTQSPTHLIKTRGQQVTLRCSSQSGHNTVSWYQQALGQGPQFIFQYYREEENGRGNFPPRFSGLQFPNYSSELNVNALELDDSALYLCASSLGGMGGNQPQHFGDGTRLSIL.

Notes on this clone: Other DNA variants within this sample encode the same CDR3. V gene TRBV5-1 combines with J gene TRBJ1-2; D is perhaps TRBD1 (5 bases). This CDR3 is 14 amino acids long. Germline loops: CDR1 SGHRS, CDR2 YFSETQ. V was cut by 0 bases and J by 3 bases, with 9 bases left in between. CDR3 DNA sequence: TGCGCCAGCAGCTTGGAGTCAGGGTACTATGGCTACACCTTC. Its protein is CASSLESGYYGYTF.

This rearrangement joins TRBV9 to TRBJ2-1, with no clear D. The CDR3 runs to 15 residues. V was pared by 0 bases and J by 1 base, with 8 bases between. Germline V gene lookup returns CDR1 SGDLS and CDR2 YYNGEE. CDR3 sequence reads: CASSVAAQSYNEQFF. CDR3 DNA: TGTGCCAGCAGCGTAGCTGCCCAGTCCTACAATGAGCAGTTCTTC.

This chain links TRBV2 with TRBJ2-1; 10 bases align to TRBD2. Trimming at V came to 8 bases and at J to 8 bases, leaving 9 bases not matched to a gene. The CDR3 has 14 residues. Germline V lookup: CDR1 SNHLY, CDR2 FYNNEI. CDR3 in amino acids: CASPLAGDKDEQFF. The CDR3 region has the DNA TGTGCCAGCCCGCTAGCGGGAGATAAGGATGAGCAGTTCTTC.

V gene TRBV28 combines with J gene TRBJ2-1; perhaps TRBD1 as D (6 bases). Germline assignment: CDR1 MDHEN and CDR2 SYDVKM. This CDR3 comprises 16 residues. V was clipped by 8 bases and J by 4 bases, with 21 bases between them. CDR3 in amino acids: CASRPTGDILYNEQFF. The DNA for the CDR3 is TGTGCCAGCCGTCCGACAGGTGACATACTATACAATGAGCAGTTCTTC.

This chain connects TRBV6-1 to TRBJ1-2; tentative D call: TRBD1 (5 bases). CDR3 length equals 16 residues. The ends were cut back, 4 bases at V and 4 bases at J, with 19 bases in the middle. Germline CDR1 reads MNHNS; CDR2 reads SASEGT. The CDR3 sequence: CASSAAWQLGVYGYTF. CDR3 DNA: TGTGCCAGCAGTGCTGCCTGGCAGTTAGGGGTCTATGGCTACACCTTC.

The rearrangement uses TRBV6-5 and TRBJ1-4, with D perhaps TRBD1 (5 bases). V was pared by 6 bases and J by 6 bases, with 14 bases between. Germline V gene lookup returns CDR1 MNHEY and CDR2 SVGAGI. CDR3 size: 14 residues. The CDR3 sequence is CASRRVGGDEKLFF. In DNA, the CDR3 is TGTGCCAGCAGAAGGGTCGGGGGAGATGAAAAACTGTTTTTT.

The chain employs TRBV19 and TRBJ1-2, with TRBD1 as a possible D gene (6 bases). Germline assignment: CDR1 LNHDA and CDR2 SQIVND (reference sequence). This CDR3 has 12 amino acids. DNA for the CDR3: TGTGTGTCCGGACAGTCTAACTATGGCTACACCTTC. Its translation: CVSGQSNYGYTF.